This T cell receptor beta chain was sequenced in a study of T cells in Graves' hyperthyroidism and ophthalmopathy. Study outcomes and limitations: Ophthalmopathy stood apart from stable hyperthyroidism in a 13 V-J model. The model identified upcoming ophthalmopathy a median about 7.1 months ahead of onset.

RNA transcripts gave rise to amplified TCR beta CDR3 regions. Using the HTBI primer set, a first-round RT-PCR was run on the TCR CDR3. TCRdb re-analysed the multiplex PCR reads in MiXCR, keeping a single row per CDR3 protein. The repertoire holds over 450,000 distinct CDR3 sequences, 13% to 15% seen once, with 15% to 20% in the top ten. In this sample, this clonotype turned up many times. Its target is not known. The source material was blood. The sequence came from a woman aged 18 to 35 with Graves' hyperthyroidism.

The DNA for the CDR3 is TGTGCCAGTAGCCACCCTCGGGCAGAGATCTACGAGCAGTACTTC. This gives the protein CASSHPRAEIYEQYF. V gene TRBV19 combines with J gene TRBJ2-7; D is ambiguous. Germline assignment: CDR1 LNHDA and CDR2 SQIVND (reference sequence). The V gene lost 6 bases and the J gene lost 3 bases, with 18 bases spanning the gap. CDR3 size: 15 residues. Together with reference TRBV19 and TRBJ2-7, the CDR3 gives the full variable domain: DGGITQSPKYLFRKEGQNVTLSCEQNLNHDAMYWYRQDPGQGLRLIYYSQIVNDFQKGDIAEGYSVSREKKESFPLTVTSAQKNPTAFYLCASSHPRAEIYEQYFGPGTRLTVT.